This entry concerns a single T cell receptor beta chain. The antigen is undetermined. The PCR used 60 Vbeta and 13 Jbeta primers. Here immunoSEQ multiplex PCR was the method, and the copy in TCRdb shows in-frame clones only, minus some. The sample contains some 200,000 clones, 80% of which appear only once. The record originates from a study of cytomegalovirus exposure and HLA in healthy donors. Across the whole study: The early release's HLA-typed donors yielded roughly 85 million unique TCRs.

This CDR3 has 15 residues. CDR1 MNHEY and CDR2 SVGAGI come from the germline V gene. J was trimmed by 1 base and V by 6 bases; bases with no gene match: 8. Study-wide findings and caveats: Per a later analysis, about 17,000 TCR beta sequences showed association with HLA alleles at 0.05 false discovery rate.

The sequence came from a man aged 40-55 years in good health and CMV-seropositive. The chain employs TRBV6-5 and TRBJ1-2; 7 nucleotides agree with TRBD1. Material for sequencing was PBMCs. As DNA, the CDR3 is TGTGCCAGCAGCCCCGGACAGGCACTTAACTATGGCTACACCTTC. Translating it yields CASSPGQALNYGYTF.